This T cell receptor (beta chain) was sequenced in a study of post-analysis software for immune sequencing data. Background on the study: Progressive-relapsing, secondary progressive and relapsing-remitting multiple sclerosis were among the disease courses included. Study-wide points: There was significantly lower normalized Chao1 diversity in multiple sclerosis patients than in controls. Samples made in the same batch grouped tightly together by F measure. Elevated frequency relative to controls characterized a handful of TRBV segments in patients, TRBV5-6, TRBV5-1 and TRBV20-1 among them.

This clonotype was counted once. Its antigen is unknown. Unique molecular identifiers had been added to the TCR beta cDNA libraries. T cells, roughly 0.9 to 11 million of them, yielded some 540,000 cDNA molecules. TCRdb re-called the PCR reads through MiXCR, storing one row per CDR3 protein. Here the sample spans some 800,000 distinct CDR3 sequences, just over 45% being singletons. Trimming cost V 1 base and J 5 bases, with 19 bases left between them. Looked up from germline, CDR1 is MGHRA and CDR2 is YSYEKL. The CDR3 covers 17 residues. This clonotype was sampled from a girl aged 10-17 years with multiple sclerosis. Sequenced input: blood. The chain couples TRBV4-1 to TRBJ2-3; D perhaps matches TRBD1 (5 bases). The chain's CDR3 is CASSQVGTGLIGDTQYF. The CDR3 DNA reads TGCGCCAGCAGCCAAGTTGGCACAGGCCTTATCGGAGATACGCAGTATTTT.